This T cell receptor beta chain was captured in a study of OX40 agonist ivuxolimab in advanced cancers. The overall study: The dose-escalation cohort had hepatocellular carcinoma, melanoma, renal cell or head and neck cancer. Overall study findings and caveats: Both blood CD4+ and CD8+ T cells showed clonal growth by week 6 at 0.1 to 3.0 mg/kg.

As to this clone: Its antigen is still unknown.

Repertoires were generated with immunoSEQ multiplex PCR, while TCRdb's copy carries only in-frame clones and drops some. Seen here are 30,000 to 35,000 clones, roughly nine tenths observed once, and the top ten hold around 39%. CDR1 is MNHEY, CDR2 SMNVEV, per germline (reference sequence). V was clipped by 5 bases and J by 2 bases; unmatched bases: 5. The CDR3 has 14 amino acids. The chain combines TRBV27 with TRBJ2-7, with TRBD1 matching over 8 bases. The material was CD4+ or CD8+ T cells sorted from blood, obtained in a trial of the OX40 agonist ivuxolimab. The sequence was collected from an adult with an advanced solid tumor such as melanoma, head and neck, liver or kidney cancer. The CDR3 DNA is TGTGCCAGCAGTCACCAGACAGGGGCCTACGAGCAGTACTTC. Translated, it gives CASSHQTGAYEQYF.